This T cell receptor (beta chain) came from a study of blood T cell repertoires in COVID-19. In the original analysis: Amplified reference gene primers provided the basis for estimating nucleated cell counts. Produced via immunoSEQ multiplex PCR; TCRdb's table is partial and in-frame only. From that table come the V and J calls and clone size; the DNA was used to work out D and trimming. The sample yields more than 350,000 clones, roughly 90% seen once. V was clipped by 0 bases and J by 1 base, with 6 bases between them. Germline V CDR1 and CDR2: SGDLS, YYNGEE. CDR3 size: 14 residues. Seattle researchers signed up patients amid active infection and tracked them longitudinally.

Material for sequencing was peripheral blood. The V call is TRBV9, the J call TRBJ2-3; no clear D. The sequence came from a woman aged 30 to 39 with COVID-19, enrolled during active disease. CDR3 sequence (DNA): TGTGCCAGCAGCGTAGACACCCGCACAGATACGCAGTATTTT. This sequence encodes CASSVDTRTDTQYF. The complete variable domain, with remaining parts taken from reference TRBV9 and TRBJ2-3, reads DSGVTQTPKHLITATGQRVTLRCSPRSGDLSVYWYQQSLDQGLQFLIQYYNGEERAKGNILERFSAQQFPDLHSELNLSSLELGDSALYFCASSVDTRTDTQYFGPGTRLTVL.